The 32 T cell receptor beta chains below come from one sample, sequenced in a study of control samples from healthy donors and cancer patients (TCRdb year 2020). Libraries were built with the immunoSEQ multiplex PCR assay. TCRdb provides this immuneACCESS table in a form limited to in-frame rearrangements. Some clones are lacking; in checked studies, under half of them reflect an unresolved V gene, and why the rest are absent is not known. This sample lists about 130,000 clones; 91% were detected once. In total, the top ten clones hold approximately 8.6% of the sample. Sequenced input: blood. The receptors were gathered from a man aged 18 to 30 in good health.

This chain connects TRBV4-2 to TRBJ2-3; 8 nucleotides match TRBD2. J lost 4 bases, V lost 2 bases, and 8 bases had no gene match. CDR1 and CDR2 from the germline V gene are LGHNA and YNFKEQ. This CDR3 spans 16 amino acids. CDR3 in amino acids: CASSQLAGPTSDTQYF. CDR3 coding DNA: TGTGCCAGCAGCCAATTAGCGGGGCCAACGTCAGATACGCAGTATTTT.

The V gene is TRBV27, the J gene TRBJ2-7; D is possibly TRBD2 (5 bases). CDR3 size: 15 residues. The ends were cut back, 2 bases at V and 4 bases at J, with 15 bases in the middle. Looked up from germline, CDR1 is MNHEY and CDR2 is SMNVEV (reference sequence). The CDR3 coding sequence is TGTGCCAGCAGTTTAAGGCCCCCGGACTTTTACGAGCAGTACTTC. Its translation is CASSLRPPDFYEQYF.

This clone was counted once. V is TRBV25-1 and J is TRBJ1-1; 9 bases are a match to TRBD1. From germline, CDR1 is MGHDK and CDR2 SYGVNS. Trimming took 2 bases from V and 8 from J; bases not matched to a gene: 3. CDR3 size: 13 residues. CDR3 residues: CASSEGQGTEAFF. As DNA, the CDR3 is TGTGCCAGCAGTGAAGGACAGGGGACCGAAGCTTTCTTT.

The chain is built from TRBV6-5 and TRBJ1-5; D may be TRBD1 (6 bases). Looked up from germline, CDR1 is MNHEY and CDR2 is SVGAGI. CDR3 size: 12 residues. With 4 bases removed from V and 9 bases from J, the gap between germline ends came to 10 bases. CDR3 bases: TGTGCCAGCAGTTCTGACAGGCCGCCCCAGCATTTT. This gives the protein CASSSDRPPQHF.

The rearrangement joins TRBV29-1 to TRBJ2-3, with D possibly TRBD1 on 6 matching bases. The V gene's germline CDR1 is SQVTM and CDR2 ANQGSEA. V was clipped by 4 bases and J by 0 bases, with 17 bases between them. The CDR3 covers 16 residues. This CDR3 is CSVVGQFLSSTDTQYF. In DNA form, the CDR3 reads TGCAGCGTTGTGGGACAATTTCTTTCTAGCACAGATACGCAGTATTTT.

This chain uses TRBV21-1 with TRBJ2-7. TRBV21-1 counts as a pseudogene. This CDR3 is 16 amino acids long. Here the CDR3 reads CASSNRTGDDTYEQYF. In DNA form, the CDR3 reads TGTGCCAGCAGCAACAGGACCGGAGATGATACCTACGAGCAGTACTTC.

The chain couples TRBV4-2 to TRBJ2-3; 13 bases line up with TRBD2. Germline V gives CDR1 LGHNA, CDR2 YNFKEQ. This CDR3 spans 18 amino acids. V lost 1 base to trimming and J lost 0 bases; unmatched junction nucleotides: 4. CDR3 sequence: CASSQGTSGGISTDTQYF. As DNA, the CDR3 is TGTGCCAGCAGCCAAGGGACTAGCGGGGGCATTAGCACAGATACGCAGTATTTT.

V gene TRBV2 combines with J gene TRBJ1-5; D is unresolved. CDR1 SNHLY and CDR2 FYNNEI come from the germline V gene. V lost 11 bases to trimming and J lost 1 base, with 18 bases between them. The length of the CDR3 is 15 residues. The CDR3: CACNRQGLSNQPQHF. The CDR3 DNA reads TGTGCCTGTAACCGACAAGGCCTAAGCAATCAGCCCCAGCATTTT. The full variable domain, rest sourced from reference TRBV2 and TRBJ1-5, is EPEVTQTPSHQVTQMGQEVILRCVPISNHLYFYWYRQILGQKVEFLVSFYNNEISEKSEIFDDQFSVERPDGSNFTLKIRSTKLEDSAMYFCACNRQGLSNQPQHFGDGTRLSIL.

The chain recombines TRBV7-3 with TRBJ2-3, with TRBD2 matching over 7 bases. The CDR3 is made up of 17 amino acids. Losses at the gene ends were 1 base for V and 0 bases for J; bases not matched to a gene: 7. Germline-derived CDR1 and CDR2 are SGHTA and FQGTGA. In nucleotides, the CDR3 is TGTGCCAGCAGCTTAAGGTCGGGCGGGGGAAGCACAGATACGCAGTATTTT. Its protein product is CASSLRSGGGSTDTQYF.

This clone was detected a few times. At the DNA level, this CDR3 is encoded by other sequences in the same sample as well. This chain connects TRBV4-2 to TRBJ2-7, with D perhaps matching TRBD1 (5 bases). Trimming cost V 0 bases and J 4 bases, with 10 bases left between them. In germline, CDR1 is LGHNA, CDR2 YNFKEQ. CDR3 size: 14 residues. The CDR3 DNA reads TGTGCCAGCAGCCAAGATCTTCAGGGTTACGAGCAGTACTTC. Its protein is CASSQDLQGYEQYF.

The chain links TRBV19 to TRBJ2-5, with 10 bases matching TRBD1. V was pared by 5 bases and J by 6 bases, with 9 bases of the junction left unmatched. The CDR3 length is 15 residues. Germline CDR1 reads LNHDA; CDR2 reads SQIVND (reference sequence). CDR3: CASSADRDRGKTQYF. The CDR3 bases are TGTGCCAGTAGTGCGGACCGGGACAGGGGAAAGACCCAGTACTTC.

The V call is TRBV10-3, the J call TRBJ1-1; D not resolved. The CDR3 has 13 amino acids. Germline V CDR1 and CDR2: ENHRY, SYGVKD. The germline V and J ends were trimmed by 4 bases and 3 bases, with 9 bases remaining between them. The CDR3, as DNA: TGTGCCATCAGTGGAGTTCAGTACACTGAAGCTTTCTTT. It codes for CAISGVQYTEAFF.

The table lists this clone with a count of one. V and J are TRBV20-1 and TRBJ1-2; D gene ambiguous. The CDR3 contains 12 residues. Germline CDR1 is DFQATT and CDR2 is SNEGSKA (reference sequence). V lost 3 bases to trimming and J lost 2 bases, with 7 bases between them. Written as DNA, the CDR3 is TGCAGTGCTAGTGGACGGAACTATGGCTACACCTTC. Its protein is CSASGRNYGYTF.

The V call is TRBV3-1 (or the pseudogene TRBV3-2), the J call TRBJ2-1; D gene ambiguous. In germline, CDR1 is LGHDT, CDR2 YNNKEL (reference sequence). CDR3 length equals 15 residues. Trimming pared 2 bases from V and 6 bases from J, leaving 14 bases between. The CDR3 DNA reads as TGTGCCAGCAGCCAATTCGTAGACCGGTCCAATGAGCAGTTCTTC. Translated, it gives CASSQFVDRSNEQFF.

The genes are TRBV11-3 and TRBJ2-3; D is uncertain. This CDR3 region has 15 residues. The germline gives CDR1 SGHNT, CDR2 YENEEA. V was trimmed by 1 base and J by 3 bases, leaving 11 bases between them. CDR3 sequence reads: CASSLGGVDTDTQYF. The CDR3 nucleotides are TGTGCCAGCAGCTTAGGTGGTGTGGATACAGATACGCAGTATTTT.

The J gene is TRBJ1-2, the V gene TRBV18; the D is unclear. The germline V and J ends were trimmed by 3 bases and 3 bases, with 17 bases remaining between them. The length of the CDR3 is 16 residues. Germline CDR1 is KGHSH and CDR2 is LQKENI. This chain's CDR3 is CASSPSISSGDYGYTF. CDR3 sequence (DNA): TGTGCCAGCTCACCGTCCATAAGTTCTGGGGACTATGGCTACACCTTC. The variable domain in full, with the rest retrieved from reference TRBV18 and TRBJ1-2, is NAGVMQNPRHLVRRRGQEARLRCSPMKGHSHVYWYRQLPEEGLKFMVYLQKENIIDESGMPKERFSAEFPKEGPSILRIQQVVRGDSAAYFCASSPSISSGDYGYTFGSGTRLTVV.

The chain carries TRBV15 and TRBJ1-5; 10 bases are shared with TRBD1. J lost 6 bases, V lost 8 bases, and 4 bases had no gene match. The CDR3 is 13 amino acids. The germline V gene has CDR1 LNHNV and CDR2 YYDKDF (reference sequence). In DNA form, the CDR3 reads TGTGCCACCGGGGACAGGGGAGGTCAGCCCCAGCATTTT. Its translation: CATGDRGGQPQHF. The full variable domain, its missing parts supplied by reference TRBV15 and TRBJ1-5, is DAMVIQNPRYQVTQFGKPVTLSCSQTLNHNVMYWYQQKSSQAPKLLFHYYDKDFNNEADTPDNFQSRRPNTSFCFLDIRSPGLGDTAMYLCATGDRGGQPQHFGDGTRLSIL.

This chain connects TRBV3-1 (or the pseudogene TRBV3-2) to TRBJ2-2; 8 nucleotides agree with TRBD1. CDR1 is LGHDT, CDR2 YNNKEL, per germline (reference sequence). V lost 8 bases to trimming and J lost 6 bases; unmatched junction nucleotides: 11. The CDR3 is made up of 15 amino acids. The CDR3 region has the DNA TGTGCCAGCGGGTGGACAGGGTTGAGGTCCGGGGAGCTGTTTTTT. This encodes CASGWTGLRSGELFF.

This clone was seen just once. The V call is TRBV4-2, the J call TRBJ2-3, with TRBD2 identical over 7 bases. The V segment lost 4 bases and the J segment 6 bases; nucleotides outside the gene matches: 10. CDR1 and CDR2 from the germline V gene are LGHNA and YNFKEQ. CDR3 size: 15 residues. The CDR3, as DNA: TGTGCCAGCAGCCGATTAGGACTAGGCGCGGATACGCAGTATTTT. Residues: CASSRLGLGADTQYF.

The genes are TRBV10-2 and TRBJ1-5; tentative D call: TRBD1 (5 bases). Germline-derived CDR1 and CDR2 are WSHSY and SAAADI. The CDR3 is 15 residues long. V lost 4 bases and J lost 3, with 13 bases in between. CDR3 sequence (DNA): TGCGCCAGCAGTGCGGGGCGGTGGGACAATCAGCCCCAGCATTTT. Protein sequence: CASSAGRWDNQPQHF.

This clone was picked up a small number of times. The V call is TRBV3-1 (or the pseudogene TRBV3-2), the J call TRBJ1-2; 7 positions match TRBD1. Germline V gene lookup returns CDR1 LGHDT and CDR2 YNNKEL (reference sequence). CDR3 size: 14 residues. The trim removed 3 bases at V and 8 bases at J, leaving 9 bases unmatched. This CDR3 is CASSHSGTAVGYTF. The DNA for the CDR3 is TGTGCCAGCAGCCACAGCGGGACAGCGGTCGGCTACACCTTC.

The CDR3 DNA is TGTGCCAGCACCCTCACCGGGGAGCTGTTTTTT. Translation gives CASTLTGELFF. This chain links TRBV5-5 with TRBJ2-2; no firm D call. The CDR3 loop spans 11 amino acids. Trimming pared 6 bases from V and 4 bases from J, leaving 4 bases between. Germline loops: CDR1 SGHKS, CDR2 YYEKEE (reference sequence).

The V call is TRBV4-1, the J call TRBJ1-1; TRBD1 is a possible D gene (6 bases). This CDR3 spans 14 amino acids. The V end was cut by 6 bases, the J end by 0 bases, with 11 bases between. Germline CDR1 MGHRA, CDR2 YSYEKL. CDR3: CASRQDRLNTEAFF. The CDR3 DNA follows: TGCGCCAGCAGACAGGACAGATTGAACACTGAAGCTTTCTTT.

The CDR3 nucleotides read TGTGCCAGCAGGACAGGGGGCTACGGAGAGACCCAGTACTTC. Amino acids: CASRTGGYGETQYF. The chain employs TRBV25-1 and TRBJ2-5, with 10 bases identical to TRBD1. This CDR3 has 14 amino acids. Trimming removed 6 bases from V and 4 bases from J; junction bases left unmatched: 5. Germline V gene lookup returns CDR1 MGHDK and CDR2 SYGVNS.

Here the CDR3 DNA reads TGTGCCAGCAGACCGTCCTCAGATACGCAGTATTTT. Translated: CASRPSSDTQYF. V usage is TRBV12-3 or TRBV12-4 and J usage is TRBJ2-3; no firm D call. This CDR3 contains 12 residues. V lost 6 bases to trimming and J lost 4 bases, with 8 bases between them.

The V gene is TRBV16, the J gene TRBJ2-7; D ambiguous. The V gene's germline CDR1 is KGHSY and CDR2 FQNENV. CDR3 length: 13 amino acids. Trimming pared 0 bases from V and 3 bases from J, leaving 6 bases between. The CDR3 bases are TGTGCCAGCAGCCAATCGTTCAACTACGAGCAGTACTTC. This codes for CASSQSFNYEQYF.

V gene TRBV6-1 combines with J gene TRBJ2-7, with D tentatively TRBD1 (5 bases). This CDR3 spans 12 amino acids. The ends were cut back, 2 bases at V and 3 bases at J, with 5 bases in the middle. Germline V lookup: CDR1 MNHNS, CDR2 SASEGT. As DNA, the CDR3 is TGTGCCAGCAGTGAAAGGGGCTACGAGCAGTACTTC. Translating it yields CASSERGYEQYF.

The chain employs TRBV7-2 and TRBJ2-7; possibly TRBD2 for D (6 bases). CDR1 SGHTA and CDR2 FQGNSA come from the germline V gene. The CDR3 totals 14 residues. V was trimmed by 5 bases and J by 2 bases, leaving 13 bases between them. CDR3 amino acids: CASSKTRRTYEQYF. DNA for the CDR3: TGTGCCAGCAGCAAGACTAGACGAACCTACGAGCAGTACTTC.

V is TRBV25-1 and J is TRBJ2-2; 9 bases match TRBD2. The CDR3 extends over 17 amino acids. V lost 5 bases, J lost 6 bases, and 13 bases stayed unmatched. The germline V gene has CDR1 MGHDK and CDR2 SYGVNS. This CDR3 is CASSLEEGEREAGELFF. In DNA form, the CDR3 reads TGTGCCAGCAGTCTCGAGGAGGGCGAGCGGGAGGCCGGGGAGCTGTTTTTT. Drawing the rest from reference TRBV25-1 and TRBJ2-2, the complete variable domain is EADIYQTPRYLVIGTGKKITLECSQTMGHDKMYWYQQDPGMELHLIHYSYGVNSTEKGDLSSESTVSRIRTEHFPLTLESARPSHTSQYLCASSLEEGEREAGELFFGEGSRLTVL.

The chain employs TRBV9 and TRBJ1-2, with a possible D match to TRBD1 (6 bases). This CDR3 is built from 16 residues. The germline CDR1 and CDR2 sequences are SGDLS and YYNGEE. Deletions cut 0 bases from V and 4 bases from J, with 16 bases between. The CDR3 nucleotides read TGTGCCAGCAGCGTAGATATTGGGGGGCGAGGCTATGGCTACACCTTC. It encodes CASSVDIGGRGYGYTF. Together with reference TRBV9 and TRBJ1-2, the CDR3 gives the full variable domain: DSGVTQTPKHLITATGQRVTLRCSPRSGDLSVYWYQQSLDQGLQFLIQYYNGEERAKGNILERFSAQQFPDLHSELNLSSLELGDSALYFCASSVDIGGRGYGYTFGSGTRLTVV.

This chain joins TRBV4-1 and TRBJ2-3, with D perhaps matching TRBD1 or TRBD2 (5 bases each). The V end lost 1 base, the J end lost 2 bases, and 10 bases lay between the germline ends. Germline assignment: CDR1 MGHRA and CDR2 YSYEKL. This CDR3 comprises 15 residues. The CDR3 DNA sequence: TGCGCCAGCAGCCAAGCTTGGGGACCCACAGATACGCAGTATTTT. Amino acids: CASSQAWGPTDTQYF.

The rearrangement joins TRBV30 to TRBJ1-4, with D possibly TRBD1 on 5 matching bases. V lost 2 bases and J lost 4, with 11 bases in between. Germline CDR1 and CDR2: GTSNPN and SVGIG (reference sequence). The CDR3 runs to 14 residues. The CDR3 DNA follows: TGTGCCTGGAGTAGTCCCAGGGATAATGAAAAACTGTTTTTT. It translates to CAWSSPRDNEKLFF.